Shown below are 15 T cell receptor beta chains from a single sample sequenced in a study of sequential checkpoint blockade in melanoma. Sample treatment: randomized to nivolumab then ipilimumab (arm A) or the reverse (arm B). The table came from immunoSEQ multiplex PCR; TCRdb's copy has only in-frame clones and leaves some out. The sample has about 35,000 clones; 70% to 90% are singletons. The sequencing here drew on CD8+ T cells sorted from blood (inferred from file names), taken from a patient given nivolumab and ipilimumab in sequence. These receptor sequences come from a human donor with melanoma.

The chain joins TRBV4-1 to TRBJ2-7; D is possibly TRBD1 (5 bases). From germline, CDR1 is MGHRA and CDR2 YSYEKL. The CDR3 contains 15 residues. V lost 5 bases to trimming and J lost 3 bases, with 17 bases between them. In DNA, the CDR3 is TGCGCCAGCAGCGAATGGAGCGATGACAGCTACGAGCAGTACTTC. This encodes CASSEWSDDSYEQYF.

This chain uses TRBV6-1 with TRBJ2-3; perhaps TRBD1 as D (6 bases). The V end was cut by 4 bases, the J end by 0 bases, with 14 bases between. The CDR3 loop spans 16 amino acids. Germline V gene sequence: CDR1 MNHNS, CDR2 SASEGT. CDR3 nucleotides: TGTGCCAGCAGTGGCCCCGACAGGACTAGCACAGATACGCAGTATTTT. Its translation: CASSGPDRTSTDTQYF.

The chain links TRBV27 to TRBJ2-1; the match to TRBD2 covers 14 bases. The CDR3 consists of 15 residues. Germline V gene data show CDR1 as MNHEY and CDR2 as SMNVEV (reference sequence). J was trimmed by 7 bases and V by 3 bases; bases with no gene match: 2. The CDR3 nucleotides are TGTGCCAGCAGTTTCGGACTAGCGGGGGGTAATGAGCAGTTCTTC. Residues: CASSFGLAGGNEQFF.

The chain recombines TRBV5-4 with TRBJ2-1; possible D gene TRBD1, 6 bases. Germline V gene sequence: CDR1 SGHNT, CDR2 YYREEE (reference sequence). The CDR3 is 13 amino acids. Trimming removed 10 bases at V and 7 bases at J, with 18 bases between. CDR3 residues: CALSWDIGNEQFF. In DNA form, the CDR3 reads TGTGCCCTCAGTTGGGACATCGGGAATGAGCAGTTCTTC.

J is TRBJ1-1 and V is TRBV27; 7 bases are a match to TRBD1. V trimming: 3 bases; J trimming: 0 bases; junction bases outside the gene matches: 1. CDR1 and CDR2 (germline): MNHEY, SMNVEV (reference sequence). The CDR3 runs 14 residues. The CDR3 DNA reads as TGTGCCAGCAGTTTGGGACAGATGAACACTGAAGCTTTCTTT. Amino acids: CASSLGQMNTEAFF.

The CDR3 spells CASSSTGLRGTGELFF. Here the CDR3 DNA reads TGTGCCAGCAGCTCGACAGGCCTCCGAGGGACCGGGGAGCTGTTTTTT. V usage is TRBV28 and J usage is TRBJ2-2, with TRBD1 as a possible D gene (6 bases). Germline values: CDR1 MDHEN, CDR2 SYDVKM. V lost 6 bases and J 5 bases, leaving 19 bases between the germline ends. There are 16 residues in the CDR3.

V and J are TRBV27 and TRBJ1-1, with TRBD1 matching 7 bases. The CDR3 has 14 amino acids. The germline V gene has CDR1 MNHEY and CDR2 SMNVEV (reference sequence). V lost 6 bases to trimming and J lost 5 bases; unmatched junction nucleotides: 9. DNA of the CDR3: TGTGCCAGCAGGTGGACAGGACATCGAACTGAAGCTTTCTTT. Its protein product is CASRWTGHRTEAFF.

The genes are TRBV7-8 and TRBJ1-1; 7 nucleotides align to TRBD1. Trimming cost V 5 bases and J 8 bases; bases outside gene matches: 11. CDR1 is SGHVS and CDR2 is FQNEAQ in the germline V gene. The CDR3 has 14 amino acids. This chain's CDR3 is CASSMTRQGDEAFF. The CDR3 DNA sequence: TGTGCCAGCAGCATGACCCGACAGGGAGACGAAGCTTTCTTT.

This clone was observed a few times. This rearrangement joins TRBV7-9 to TRBJ2-7, with 7 bases matching TRBD1. V was clipped by 4 bases and J by 2 bases; unmatched bases: 5. CDR3 length: 14 amino acids. Germline-derived CDR1 and CDR2 are SEHNR and FQNEAQ (reference sequence). The CDR3 here is CASSSQGTTYEQYF. CDR3 coding DNA: TGTGCCAGCAGCTCACAGGGGACGACCTACGAGCAGTACTTC.

In its sample, this clone was seen once. This chain connects TRBV19 to TRBJ1-1; D gene ambiguous. Trimming took 3 bases from V and 1 from J, leaving 9 bases between them. The CDR3 length is 14 residues. Germline CDR1 reads LNHDA; CDR2 reads SQIVND (reference sequence). DNA for the CDR3: TGTGCCAGTAGTATCACGTTCGGGAACACTGAAGCTTTCTTT. Its translation is CASSITFGNTEAFF. The complete variable domain, with remaining parts taken from reference TRBV19 and TRBJ1-1, reads DGGITQSPKYLFRKEGQNVTLSCEQNLNHDAMYWYRQDPGQGLRLIYYSQIVNDFQKGDIAEGYSVSREKKESFPLTVTSAQKNPTAFYLCASSITFGNTEAFFGQGTRLTVV.

Written as DNA, the CDR3 is TGCAGCGTTGAACGGGGGGGCCCCGGGGAGCTGTTTTTT. This translates into CSVERGGPGELFF. The V gene is TRBV29-1, the J gene TRBJ2-2, with 8 bases fitting TRBD2. The CDR3 contains 13 residues. CDR1 is SQVTM, CDR2 ANQGSEA, per germline. Trimming cost V 2 bases and J 6 bases; bases outside gene matches: 2.

The chain combines TRBV9 with TRBJ2-5; TRBD2 aligns across 11 bases. The J call may be wrong; the DNA end is better matched by TRBJ2-7. CDR1 and CDR2 (germline): SGDLS, YYNGEE. The CDR3 consists of 17 residues. This CDR3 reads CASSVGSPLAGAYEQYF. For the CDR3, the DNA is TGTGCCAGCAGCGTAGGCTCCCCACTAGCGGGAGCTTACGAGCAGTACTTC.

This rearrangement joins TRBV5-1 to TRBJ1-1; 11 bases agree with TRBD1. Germline CDR1 is SGHRS and CDR2 is YFSETQ. This CDR3 comprises 16 residues. The V segment lost 0 bases and the J segment 3 bases; nucleotides outside the gene matches: 4. CDR3 nucleotide sequence: TGCGCCAGCAGCTTGGGGACAGGGGGCGATGACACTGAAGCTTTCTTT. Its protein product is CASSLGTGGDDTEAFF. The full variable domain, rest sourced from reference TRBV5-1 and TRBJ1-1, is KAGVTQTPRYLIKTRGQQVTLSCSPISGHRSVSWYQQTPGQGLQFLFEYFSETQRNKGNFPGRFSGRQFSNSRSEMNVSTLELGDSALYLCASSLGTGGDDTEAFFGQGTRLTVV.

V usage is TRBV28 and J usage is TRBJ2-1; 13 nucleotides match TRBD2. The CDR3 sequence is 15 residues long. CDR1 and CDR2 from the germline V gene are MDHEN and SYDVKM. The V and J ends lost 6 bases and 9 bases, in that order; junction bases with no gene match: 8. In DNA form, the CDR3 reads TGTGCCAGCAGGTCCACTAGCGGGGGGGCCAGTGAGCAGTTCTTC. As protein: CASRSTSGGASEQFF.

Comments on this clone: The sample contains more than one DNA sequence encoding this CDR3. The V gene is TRBV6-5, the J gene TRBJ2-2; D unclear. Between the trimmed V and J ends, which lost 8 bases and 7 bases, there was a span of 11 bases. Germline CDR1 MNHEY, CDR2 SVGAGI. This CDR3 is built from 12 residues. In nucleotides, the CDR3 is TGTGCCAGCCAGCTAGGTGGCGGGGAGCTGTTTTTT. Translation: CASQLGGGELFF.